What follows are 5 T cell receptor beta chains derived from one specimen sequenced in a study of identifying expanded T cells in peripheral blood. Some clones are missing from TCRdb's copy, which holds only in-frame ones; the method was immunoSEQ multiplex PCR. The data hold around 70,000 clones, with roughly nine tenths observed a single time. Sequencing input: blood. The receptor source for this set is a person between 18 and 75 years old in good health.

This clone showed up just a few times. V gene TRBV7-2 combines with J gene TRBJ2-7; 7 positions match TRBD2. From germline, CDR1 is SGHTA and CDR2 FQGNSA. The CDR3 sequence is 16 residues long. Trimming at V came to 1 base and at J to 2 bases, leaving 8 bases not matched to a gene. DNA of the CDR3: TGTGCCAGCAGCTTAGACCCCCTAGCGGCCACCTACGAGCAGTACTTC. Its translation is CASSLDPLAATYEQYF.

V is TRBV7-8 and J is TRBJ1-1; D remains ambiguous. Germline CDR1 SGHVS, CDR2 FQNEAQ. The CDR3 covers 16 residues. Deletions cut 5 bases from V and 5 bases from J, with 21 bases between. This CDR3 reads CASSPPGEYIRTEAFF. The CDR3 DNA reads TGTGCCAGCAGCCCGCCCGGAGAGTACATTAGGACTGAAGCTTTCTTT.

This chain joins TRBV5-1 and TRBJ2-7; D gene ambiguous. The V and J ends lost 4 bases and 1 base respectively, with 12 bases between them. The germline CDR1 and CDR2 sequences are SGHRS and YFSETQ. The length of the CDR3 is 14 residues. CDR3 protein: CASSVGPASYEQYF. For the CDR3, the DNA is TGCGCCAGCAGCGTCGGGCCCGCGTCCTACGAGCAGTACTTC.

The rearrangement links TRBV9 to TRBJ2-1, with 7 bases matching TRBD2. J lost 1 base, V lost 4 bases, and 8 bases had no gene match. This CDR3 has 16 residues. The germline V gene encodes CDR1 SGDLS and CDR2 YYNGEE. The CDR3: CASSTQLAESYNEQFF. CDR3 nucleotide sequence: TGTGCCAGCAGCACCCAGCTAGCGGAGTCCTACAATGAGCAGTTCTTC. The whole variable domain, filled in from reference TRBV9 and TRBJ2-1, reads DSGVTQTPKHLITATGQRVTLRCSPRSGDLSVYWYQQSLDQGLQFLIQYYNGEERAKGNILERFSAQQFPDLHSELNLSSLELGDSALYFCASSTQLAESYNEQFFGPGTRLTVL.

The V call is TRBV6-1, the J call TRBJ2-7; 9 nucleotides agree with TRBD2. The CDR3 spans 14 residues. After removal of 2 bases from V and 3 bases from J, the junction contained 2 bases not matched to a gene. Germline V gene lookup returns CDR1 MNHNS and CDR2 SASEGT. CDR3 residues: CASSEPAGGYEQYF. DNA of the CDR3: TGTGCCAGCAGTGAACCAGCGGGGGGCTACGAGCAGTACTTC.